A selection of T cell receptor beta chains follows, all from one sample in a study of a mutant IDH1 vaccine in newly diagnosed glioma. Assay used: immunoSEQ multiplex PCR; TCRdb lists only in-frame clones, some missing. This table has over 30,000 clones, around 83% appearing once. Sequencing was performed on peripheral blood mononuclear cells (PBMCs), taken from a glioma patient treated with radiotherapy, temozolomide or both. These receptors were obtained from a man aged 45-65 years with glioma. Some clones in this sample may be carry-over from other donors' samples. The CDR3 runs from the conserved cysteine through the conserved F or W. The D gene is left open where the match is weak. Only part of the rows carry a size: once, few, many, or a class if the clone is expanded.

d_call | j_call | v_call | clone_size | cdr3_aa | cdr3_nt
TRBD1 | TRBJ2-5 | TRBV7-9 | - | CASSPNRDRGETQYF | TGTGCCAGCAGCCCAAACCGGGACAGGGGCGAGACCCAGTACTTC
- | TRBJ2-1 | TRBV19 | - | CASSIGGVPNEQFF | TGTGCCAGTAGTATAGGAGGAGTTCCCAATGAGCAGTTCTTC
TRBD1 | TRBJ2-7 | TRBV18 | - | CASSPPATGVGEQYF | TGTGCCAGCTCACCACCGGCGACAGGGGTCGGCGAGCAGTACTTC
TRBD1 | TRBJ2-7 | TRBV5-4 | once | CASSGGQSYEQYF | TGTGCCAGCAGCGGGGGACAGAGCTACGAGCAGTACTTC
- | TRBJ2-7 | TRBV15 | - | CATSRVEGVVYEQYF | TGTGCCACCAGCCGGGTAGAGGGTGTAGTTTACGAGCAGTACTTC
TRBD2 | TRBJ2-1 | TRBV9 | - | CASSVSGTRVNEQFF | TGTGCCAGCAGCGTGTCCGGGACTAGAGTCAATGAGCAGTTCTTC
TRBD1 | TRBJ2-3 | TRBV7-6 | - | CASSLGTGSTDTQYF | TGTGCCAGCAGCTTAGGGACAGGGTCCACAGATACGCAGTATTTT
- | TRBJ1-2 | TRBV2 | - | CASRRDSGYTF | TGTGCCAGCCGCAGGGATTCTGGCTACACCTTC
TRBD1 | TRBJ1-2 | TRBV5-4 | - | CASSPWTGDGYTF | TGTGCCAGCAGCCCCTGGACAGGGGATGGCTACACCTTC
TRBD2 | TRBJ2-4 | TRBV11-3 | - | CASSSRASGASGNIQYF | TGTGCCAGCAGCTCCCGGGCTAGCGGGGCCTCGGGGAACATTCAGTACTTC
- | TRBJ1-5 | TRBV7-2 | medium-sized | CASSSGSNQPQHF | TGTGCCAGCAGCTCGGGGAGCAATCAGCCCCAGCATTTT
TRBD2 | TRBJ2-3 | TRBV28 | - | CASSPREGGDTQYF | TGTGCCAGCAGTCCGCGGGAGGGCGGCGATACGCAGTATTTT
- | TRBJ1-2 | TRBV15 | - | CATSRDRNYGYTF | TGTGCCACCAGCAGAGACCGAAACTATGGCTACACCTTC
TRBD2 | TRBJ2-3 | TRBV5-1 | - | CASIRGGREGTDTQYF | TGCGCCAGCATCCGCGGTGGGCGGGAGGGCACAGATACGCAGTATTTT
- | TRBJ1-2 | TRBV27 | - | CASSLRGSGYTF | TGTGCCAGCAGTTTAAGAGGTTCTGGCTACACCTTC
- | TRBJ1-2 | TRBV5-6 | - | CASSFNTLRNYGYTF | TGTGCCAGCAGCTTTAACACCCTCCGGAACTATGGCTACACCTTC
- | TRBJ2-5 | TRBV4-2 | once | CASSQSRLAETQYF | TGTGCCAGCAGCCAAAGCAGACTTGCAGAGACCCAGTACTTC
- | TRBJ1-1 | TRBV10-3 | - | CAISGVWGAGPEAFF | TGTGCCATCAGTGGGGTTTGGGGGGCAGGGCCTGAAGCTTTCTTT